What follows are 15 T cell receptor beta chains derived from one specimen sequenced in a study of human T cells and chemical hapten exposure. The time point denotes: patch test 1, 2 weeks after DPC sensitization. Treatment denoted: therapeutic diphenylcyclopropenone sensitization with weekly scalp DPC. TCRdb independently ran MiXCR on the RACE reads; one entry per CDR3 protein. The data show 65,000 to 85,000 distinct CDR3 sequences, approximately 12% seen once. Sequences were derived from whole blood, sampled in connection with sensitization to the hapten diphenylcyclopropenone (DPC). The source is a woman aged 55-70 years with alopecia areata. Some clones in this sample may be carry-over from other donors' samples.

Many counts were recorded for this clonotype. This sequence joins TRBV5-5 and TRBJ2-7; D unclear. This CDR3 has 12 residues. Germline loops: CDR1 SGHKS, CDR2 YYEKEE (reference sequence). The germline V and J ends were trimmed by 2 bases and 6 bases, with 9 bases remaining between them. The CDR3: CASSLNPAEQYF. The DNA for the CDR3 is TGTGCCAGCAGCTTAAACCCGGCCGAGCAGTACTTC.

There are a few counts of this clonotype. The chain uses TRBV6-2 or TRBV6-3 and TRBJ2-1; 9 nucleotides align to TRBD2. The ends lost 2 bases at V and 7 bases at J; junction bases unmatched: 6. This CDR3 is 15 amino acids long. CDR1 is MNHEY, CDR2 SVGEGT, per germline. CDR3 protein: CASSYTETSGNEQFF. Written as DNA, the CDR3 is TGTGCCAGCAGTTACACCGAGACTAGCGGTAATGAGCAGTTCTTC.

This clonotype was detected a few times. The J gene is TRBJ2-1, the V gene TRBV2; TRBD1 is a possible D gene (5 bases). Per the germline V gene, CDR1 is SNHLY and CDR2 is FYNNEI. The V end was cut by 7 bases, the J end by 7 bases, with 8 bases between. This CDR3 is 11 amino acids long. This CDR3 is CASKGENEQFF. The DNA for the CDR3 is TGTGCCAGCAAAGGGGAAAATGAGCAGTTCTTC.

The genes are TRBV28 and TRBJ1-2, with TRBD1 matching 9 bases. J gave up 8 bases and V 5 bases, and 12 bases lay outside the gene matches. The CDR3 is 15 residues long. CDR1 MDHEN and CDR2 SYDVKM come from the germline V gene. The CDR3 bases are TGTGCCAGCAGTCCCCTAGCGACAGGGGGAAAAGGCTACACCTTC. It is translated as CASSPLATGGKGYTF.

The J gene is TRBJ1-4, the V gene TRBV25-1, with D hard to call. The CDR3 is 14 residues long. V was pared by 2 bases and J by 6 bases, with 10 bases between. Per the germline V gene, CDR1 is MGHDK and CDR2 is SYGVNS. CDR3 DNA: TGTGCCAGCAGTGAAAACAGCGGATATGAAAAACTGTTTTTT. Translating gives CASSENSGYEKLFF.

In this sample, this clonotype turned up a few times. The gene calls are TRBV9 and TRBJ2-7; a weak D match, TRBD1 (5 bases). The germline gives CDR1 SGDLS, CDR2 YYNGEE. CDR3 length: 13 residues. Trimming pared 2 bases from V and 6 bases from J, leaving 12 bases between. In DNA, the CDR3 is TGTGCCAGCAGCGTTCAGGGTATTACCGAGCAGTACTTC. Amino acids: CASSVQGITEQYF.

The genes are TRBV29-1 and TRBJ2-1, with 8 nucleotides matching TRBD2. Germline-derived CDR1 and CDR2 are SQVTM and ANQGSEA. This CDR3 has 11 amino acids. Here the CDR3 DNA reads TGCAGTGGTCGTCGGGGGGGCATTCAGTTCTTC. This encodes CSGRRGGIQFF.

The gene calls are TRBV7-2 and TRBJ2-5; D is ambiguous. V was cut by 3 bases and J by 4 bases, with 15 bases left in between. The CDR3 extends over 15 amino acids. Germline CDR1 and CDR2: SGHTA and FQGNSA. The CDR3 coding sequence is TGTGCCAGCAGCTTCCTTACGGGTTCCCTAGAGACCCAGTACTTC. Translated: CASSFLTGSLETQYF.

This clonotype was observed at least ten times. The CDR3 here is CASSLSQAVREQYF. For the CDR3, the DNA is TGTGCCAGCAGTTTAAGTCAGGCGGTGCGCGAGCAGTACTTC. The rearrangement uses TRBV12-3 or TRBV12-4 and TRBJ2-7; D not certain. The V end lost 2 bases, the J end lost 6 bases, and 14 bases lay between the germline ends. This CDR3 region has 14 residues.

The DNA of the CDR3 is TGTGCCAGCAGCGTAGTTCAGGGGAACACTGAAGCTTTCTTT. Encoded protein: CASSVVQGNTEAFF. This chain uses TRBV9 with TRBJ1-1, with D possibly matching TRBD1 (5 bases). Per germline, CDR1 SGDLS and CDR2 YYNGEE. The CDR3 runs to 14 residues. V gave up 0 bases and J gave up 1 base, with 7 bases separating them. Based on the CDR3 plus reference TRBV9 and TRBJ1-1, the full variable domain is DSGVTQTPKHLITATGQRVTLRCSPRSGDLSVYWYQQSLDQGLQFLIQYYNGEERAKGNILERFSAQQFPDLHSELNLSSLELGDSALYFCASSVVQGNTEAFFGQGTRLTVV.

V is TRBV27 and J is TRBJ1-1; the D is unclear. Trimming cost V 0 bases and J 3 bases, with 8 bases left between them. CDR3 length: 14 residues. In germline, CDR1 is MNHEY, CDR2 SMNVEV (reference sequence). In DNA form, the CDR3 reads TGTGCCAGCAGTTTATCTTGGACGGACACTGAAGCTTTCTTT. This translates into CASSLSWTDTEAFF.

With respect to this clonotype: A read error may account for a junction end that differs from germline. This rearrangement joins TRBV12-3 or TRBV12-4 to TRBJ1-2; D possibly corresponds to TRBD1 (5 bases). The length of the CDR3 is 16 residues. The CDR3 loop reads CVSSPRIPGPEHGYTF. In nucleotides, the CDR3 is TGTGTCAGCAGCCCGCGCATCCCGGGGCCAGAGCATGGCTACACCTTC.

The chain links TRBV5-8 to TRBJ2-7; 7 bases fit TRBD2. The CDR3 totals 14 residues. Germline CDR1 and CDR2: SGHTS and YDEGEE. The V gene end was trimmed by 6 bases and the J gene end by 5 bases; junction bases not matched to a gene: 11. The CDR3 nucleotides are TGTGCCAGCACCCCGAGGGGAGGGTGGAACGAGCAGTACTTC. It is translated as CASTPRGGWNEQYF.

This clonotype was seen many times. The CDR3 sequence: CSASLGGQETQYF. The CDR3 DNA reads as TGCAGTGCTAGTTTGGGGGGTCAAGAGACCCAGTACTTC. This chain uses TRBV20-1 with TRBJ2-5; a weak D match, TRBD2 (6 bases). With 3 bases removed from V and 2 bases from J, the gap between germline ends came to 10 bases. There are 13 residues in the CDR3. Germline values: CDR1 DFQATT, CDR2 SNEGSKA (reference sequence).

This clonotype was recorded at least ten times. J is TRBJ1-1 and V is TRBV29-1; a possible D gene is TRBD1 (5 bases). The V and J ends lost 4 bases and 10 bases respectively, with 16 bases between them. CDR1 and CDR2 (germline): SQVTM, ANQGSEA. The CDR3 has 12 amino acids. CDR3 region: CSVAPPGLIAFF. CDR3 coding DNA: TGCAGCGTTGCTCCACCGGGACTAATAGCTTTCTTT.